The TCR beta chain described here comes from a study of OX40 agonist ivuxolimab in advanced cancers. Study-level background: Dosing consisted of intravenous ivuxolimab at 0.01 to 10 mg/kg every 2 weeks. Patients were roughly 81% male with ages roughly 23 to 79, mean about 65.

In the case of this clone: The antigen is not known.

TCRdb's copy holds only in-frame clones and misses some; the assay was immunoSEQ multiplex PCR. In the table there are about 95,000 clones, about 91% of which are singletons. Study outcomes and limitations: At 0.1 to 3.0 mg/kg and by week 6, CD4+ and CD8+ T cells in the blood had expanded clonally.

Germline V lookup: CDR1 SEHNR, CDR2 FQNEAQ (reference sequence). V lost 2 bases to trimming and J lost 4 bases; unmatched junction nucleotides: 11. The CDR3 totals 16 residues. This receptor was obtained from an adult with an advanced solid tumor such as melanoma, head and neck, liver or kidney cancer. The chain uses TRBV7-9 and TRBJ2-7, with 7 bases matching TRBD2. The material sequenced was CD4+ or CD8+ T cells sorted from blood, taken in a trial of the OX40 agonist ivuxolimab. CDR3 sequence (DNA): TGTGCCAGCAGCTTACCTCGGGCTAGCGGACTGTACGAGCAGTACTTC. This codes for CASSLPRASGLYEQYF.